Presented here are 26 T cell receptor beta chains from one specimen sequenced in a study of T-cell reconstitution after alpha-beta-depleted transplantation in children. A library of TCRbeta sequences, prepared with unique molecular identifiers, was generated. Using its own MiXCR run on the PCR reads, TCRdb lists one record per CDR3 protein. The sample lists approximately 630,000 distinct CDR3 sequences, 13% occurring once. The source was PBMCs, collected before TCRalphabeta/CD19-depleted stem cell transplant. These receptors were taken from a girl aged 2 to 9 with congenital amegakaryocytic thrombocytopenia, due to receive a stem cell transplant.

The chain carries TRBV19 and TRBJ2-1, with unresolved D. Per germline, CDR1 LNHDA and CDR2 SQIVND (reference sequence). CDR3 length equals 16 residues. The germline V and J ends were trimmed by 3 bases and 0 bases, with 12 bases remaining between them. The CDR3 bases are TGTGCCAGTAGTATCGATCGGATTAGCTCCTACAATGAGCAGTTCTTC. Protein product: CASSIDRISSYNEQFF. The whole variable domain, filled in from reference TRBV19 and TRBJ2-1, reads DGGITQSPKYLFRKEGQNVTLSCEQNLNHDAMYWYRQDPGQGLRLIYYSQIVNDFQKGDIAEGYSVSREKKESFPLTVTSAQKNPTAFYLCASSIDRISSYNEQFFGPGTRLTVL.

This clonotype was seen only a few times. The rearrangement links TRBV4-1 to TRBJ2-1, with 9 bases that match TRBD2. This CDR3 region has 14 residues. Germline assignment: CDR1 MGHRA and CDR2 YSYEKL. Trimming removed 1 base from V and 10 bases from J; junction bases left unmatched: 5. CDR3 amino acids: CASSQGGLADEQFF. The CDR3 DNA reads TGCGCCAGCAGCCAAGGGGGACTAGCCGACGAGCAGTTCTTC.

This clonotype was counted only a few times. The rearrangement joins TRBV7-6 to TRBJ2-1; 8 bases match TRBD2. This CDR3 contains 21 residues. V was pared by 0 bases and J by 6 bases, with 22 bases of the junction left unmatched. CDR1 and CDR2 from the germline V gene are SGHVS and FNYEAQ. The CDR3 loop reads CASSLALSREGGSTVSNEQFF. The DNA of the CDR3 is TGTGCCAGCAGCTTAGCGCTGAGTCGGGAGGGTGGGTCAACGGTTTCCAATGAGCAGTTCTTC.

This clonotype was seen a handful of times. This chain joins TRBV29-1 and TRBJ2-1, with D perhaps TRBD2 (7 bases). V was pared by 6 bases and J by 7 bases, with 13 bases between. This CDR3 is 12 amino acids long. Germline V gives CDR1 SQVTM, CDR2 ANQGSEA. The CDR3 loop is CSVQGGGNEQFF. CDR3 DNA sequence: TGCAGCGTCCAAGGGGGGGGAAATGAGCAGTTCTTC.

The chain has TRBV7-9 and TRBJ2-7; 8 positions match TRBD1. In germline, CDR1 is SEHNR, CDR2 FQNEAQ (reference sequence). This CDR3 has 16 residues. J was trimmed by 5 bases and V by 5 bases; bases with no gene match: 14. CDR3 DNA: TGTGCCAGCAGCCCGGGGCTCGCAGGGGGCCATGACGAGCAGTACTTC. Amino acid sequence: CASSPGLAGGHDEQYF.

This CDR3 reads CASSLDAVSTEAFF. CDR3 DNA: TGCGCCAGCAGCTTGGATGCAGTGTCCACTGAAGCTTTCTTT. This chain connects TRBV5-1 to TRBJ1-1; D is unresolved. Germline CDR1 is SGHRS and CDR2 is YFSETQ. With 0 bases removed from V and 4 bases from J, the gap between germline ends came to 10 bases. The CDR3 is 14 amino acids.

There are many counts of this clonotype. The CDR3 DNA reads TGCAGCGTTGATCGAGCGACGGGCACAGATACGCAGTATTTT. The encoded protein is CSVDRATGTDTQYF. The chain is built from TRBV29-1 and TRBJ2-3; D uncertain. The V gene's germline CDR1 is SQVTM and CDR2 ANQGSEA. V gave up 3 bases and J gave up 1 base, with 11 bases separating them. The CDR3 has 14 amino acids.

The CDR3 DNA reads TGTGCCAGCAGCAAACACGATTACCCGGGCCGACAAACAACTAATGAAAAACTGTTTTTT. As protein: CASSKHDYPGRQTTNEKLFF. The J gene is TRBJ1-4, the V gene TRBV21-1; the D call in the table, TRBD1, was not verified against the DNA. TRBV21-1 is recorded as a pseudogene. This CDR3 contains 20 residues.

The table lists this clonotype with a few counts. The rearrangement joins TRBV29-1 to TRBJ2-1; D is tentatively TRBD1 or TRBD2 (6 bases each). The germline V gene has CDR1 SQVTM and CDR2 ANQGSEA. Trimming took off 3 bases at V and 4 bases at J, with 16 bases between the two ends. The CDR3 sequence is 15 residues long. The CDR3 loop is CSVDTTGGGYNEQFF. DNA for the CDR3: TGCAGCGTTGATACGACAGGAGGGGGTTACAATGAGCAGTTCTTC.

This clonotype was found many times. V is TRBV12-3 or TRBV12-4 and J is TRBJ2-3, with no clear D. This CDR3 is 15 amino acids long. V lost 2 bases to trimming and J lost 0 bases, with 9 bases between them. The DNA for the CDR3 is TGTGCCAGCAGTTTAAACTCCCCTAGCACAGATACGCAGTATTTT. Protein sequence: CASSLNSPSTDTQYF.

This clonotype showed up just a few times. The V gene is TRBV5-1, the J gene TRBJ1-4, with TRBD1 matching 8 bases. Per the germline V gene, CDR1 is SGHRS and CDR2 is YFSETQ. CDR3 length equals 16 residues. V trimming: 3 bases; J trimming: 5 bases; junction bases outside the gene matches: 9. CDR3 nucleotide sequence: TGCGCCAGCAGCTCCAACCTGGGACAGGTCAATGAAAAACTGTTTTTT. This sequence encodes CASSSNLGQVNEKLFF.

The CDR3 DNA sequence: TGTGCCAGCAGCTTAGGTATAAGTAGGACTAGACCAGATACGCAGTATTTT. Residues: CASSLGISRTRPDTQYF. The chain recombines TRBV7-8 with TRBJ2-3; 7 bases match TRBD2. This CDR3 spans 17 amino acids. Looked up from germline, CDR1 is SGHVS and CDR2 is FQNEAQ. V lost 1 base and J lost 4; bases outside the gene matches: 11.

This clonotype was observed a handful of times. The chain couples TRBV6-1 to TRBJ2-4; a possible D gene is TRBD2 (5 bases). Germline V CDR1 and CDR2: MNHNS, SASEGT. With 3 bases removed from V and 8 bases from J, the gap between germline ends came to 20 bases. The CDR3 has 16 residues. CDR3 nucleotides: TGTGCCAGCAGTGAGCTCGGTTCTTCCGGCGGGCACATTCAGTACTTC. Translation gives CASSELGSSGGHIQYF.

In its sample, this clonotype was seen many times. The rearrangement uses TRBV6-1 and TRBJ2-3; possible D gene TRBD1, 6 bases. The germline V gene encodes CDR1 MNHNS and CDR2 SASEGT. Trimming took off 6 bases at V and 0 bases at J, with 13 bases between the two ends. CDR3 length: 15 residues. CDR3 nucleotide sequence: TGTGCCAGCAGAAAGGGGGACGGAAGCACAGATACGCAGTATTTT. This translates into CASRKGDGSTDTQYF.

This clonotype has at least ten counts. The chain uses TRBV20-1 and TRBJ2-7; 14 nucleotides align to TRBD2. With 3 bases clipped from V and 7 bases from J, the junction kept 11 bases outside the gene matches. The CDR3 consists of 16 residues. Germline CDR1 and CDR2: DFQATT and SNEGSKA (reference sequence). The CDR3 reads CSASVGTSGRRYEQYF. CDR3 bases: TGCAGTGCTAGCGTCGGGACTAGCGGGAGAAGGTATGAGCAGTACTTC.

This clonotype was counted a few times. V gene TRBV10-3 combines with J gene TRBJ2-1; the D is unclear. This CDR3 has 14 residues. V lost 3 bases, J lost 6 bases, and 12 bases lay in between. Germline CDR1 ENHRY, CDR2 SYGVKD. CDR3 protein: CAISDVDGANEQFF. The CDR3 nucleotides are TGTGCCATCAGTGATGTGGATGGAGCCAATGAGCAGTTCTTC.

This clonotype was counted ten times or more. The gene calls are TRBV5-1 and TRBJ2-2; D is ambiguous. CDR3 length: 13 amino acids. V lost 4 bases and J lost 6, with 10 bases in between. CDR1 and CDR2 from the germline V gene are SGHRS and YFSETQ. The CDR3 region is CASSVAWPGELFF. Here the CDR3 DNA reads TGCGCCAGCAGCGTTGCTTGGCCCGGGGAGCTGTTTTTT.

This clonotype was found many times. The chain employs TRBV6-5 and TRBJ1-2; a possible D gene is TRBD1 (5 bases). V was trimmed by 2 bases and J by 8 bases, leaving 15 bases between them. The germline V gene encodes CDR1 MNHEY and CDR2 SVGAGI. The CDR3 sequence is 14 residues long. In nucleotides, the CDR3 is TGTGCCAGCAGTTACGGAAGGGGAGGTCGCGGCTACACCTTC. Protein sequence: CASSYGRGGRGYTF.

This clonotype was counted only a few times. The chain carries TRBV5-1 and TRBJ2-2; 8 positions agree with TRBD1. V shed 3 bases and J 1 base; nucleotides not matched to a gene: 2. The CDR3 has 15 residues. The germline gives CDR1 SGHRS, CDR2 YFSETQ. The CDR3 nucleotides read TGCGCCAGCAGCTCCGGGACAGGGAACACCGGGGAGCTGTTTTTT. The encoded protein is CASSSGTGNTGELFF.

This clonotype has ten or more counts. This CDR3 is CASSTGGTYEQYF. CDR3 coding DNA: TGCGCCAGCAGCACCGGAGGTACCTACGAGCAGTACTTC. The chain carries TRBV5-1 and TRBJ2-7; a weak D match, TRBD2 (5 bases). The V end lost 4 bases, the J end lost 2 bases, and 10 bases lay between the germline ends. This CDR3 comprises 13 residues. Germline CDR1 is SGHRS and CDR2 is YFSETQ.

In this sample, this clonotype turned up a few times. V is TRBV20-1 and J is TRBJ2-6; TRBD2 aligns across 9 bases. From germline, CDR1 is DFQATT and CDR2 SNEGSKA (reference sequence). V shed 3 bases, J shed 2 bases, and the junction held 11 bases outside the gene matches. The CDR3 is 18 residues long. CDR3: CSASQQLAGSPGANVLTF. The CDR3, as DNA: TGCAGTGCTAGTCAGCAACTAGCGGGTTCCCCTGGGGCCAACGTCCTGACTTTC.

This clonotype was counted ten times or more. The chain combines TRBV12-3 or TRBV12-4 with TRBJ2-2; TRBD2 aligns across 7 bases. The CDR3 has 15 amino acids. V shed 6 bases and J 2 bases; nucleotides not matched to a gene: 6. CDR3 in DNA: TGTGCCAGCAGGGGTACTAGCGCCAACACCGGGGAGCTGTTTTTT. Residues: CASRGTSANTGELFF.

This sequence joins TRBV15 and TRBJ2-4, with TRBD1 matching over 11 bases. Germline CDR1 reads LNHNV; CDR2 reads YYDKDF (reference sequence). J lost 6 bases, V lost 9 bases, and 13 bases had no gene match. The CDR3 has 16 amino acids. CDR3 in DNA: TGTGCCACAGTGGACAGGGGGCTACTCGGGGCAAACATTCAGTACTTC. Protein product: CATVDRGLLGANIQYF. The complete variable domain, with remaining parts taken from reference TRBV15 and TRBJ2-4, reads DAMVIQNPRYQVTQFGKPVTLSCSQTLNHNVMYWYQQKSSQAPKLLFHYYDKDFNNEADTPDNFQSRRPNTSFCFLDIRSPGLGDTAMYLCATVDRGLLGANIQYFGAGTRLSVL.

The chain combines TRBV20-1 with TRBJ1-1; 7 bases line up with TRBD1. CDR1 and CDR2 from the germline V gene are DFQATT and SNEGSKA (reference sequence). Losses at the gene ends were 5 bases for V and 3 bases for J; bases not matched to a gene: 12. The CDR3 extends over 15 amino acids. In DNA, the CDR3 is TGCAGTGCTCTCCAGGGGGGGGGGCAGGACACTGAAGCTTTCTTT. The encoded protein is CSALQGGGQDTEAFF.

This clonotype was recorded at least ten times. The V call is TRBV14, the J call TRBJ1-2; no clear D. Germline V gene lookup returns CDR1 SGHDN and CDR2 FVKESK. This CDR3 region has 15 residues. Trimming removed 0 bases at V and 1 base at J, with 9 bases between. CDR3 protein: CASSQDNLGNYGYTF. The DNA for the CDR3 is TGTGCCAGCAGCCAAGATAACCTCGGTAACTATGGCTACACCTTC.

This CDR3 is CASSRFLGQETQYF. CDR3 sequence (DNA): TGTGCCAGCAGCCGCTTTCTGGGGCAAGAGACCCAGTACTTC. V gene TRBV5-8 combines with J gene TRBJ2-5, with D unclear. V was clipped by 4 bases and J by 2 bases, with 12 bases between them. The length of the CDR3 is 14 residues. Per germline, CDR1 SGHTS and CDR2 YDEGEE. Full variable domain (outside the CDR3, taken from reference TRBV5-8 and TRBJ2-5): EAGVTQSPTHLIKTRGQQATLRCSPISGHTSVYWYQQALGLGLQFLLWYDEGEERNRGNFPPRFSGRQFPNYSSELNVNALELEDSALYLCASSRFLGQETQYFGPGTRLLVL.